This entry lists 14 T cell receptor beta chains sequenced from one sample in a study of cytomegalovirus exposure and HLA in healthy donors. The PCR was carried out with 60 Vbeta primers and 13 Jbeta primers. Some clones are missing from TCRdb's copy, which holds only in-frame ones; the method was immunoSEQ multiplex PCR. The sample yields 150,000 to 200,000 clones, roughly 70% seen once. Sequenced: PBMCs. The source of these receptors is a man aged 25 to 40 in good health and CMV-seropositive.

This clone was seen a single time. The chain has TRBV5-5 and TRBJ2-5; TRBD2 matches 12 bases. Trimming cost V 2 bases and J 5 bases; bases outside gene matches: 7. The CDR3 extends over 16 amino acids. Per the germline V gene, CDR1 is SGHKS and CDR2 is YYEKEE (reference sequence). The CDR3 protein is CASSFGLAGRGETQYF. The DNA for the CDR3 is TGTGCCAGCAGCTTCGGACTAGCGGGACGTGGGGAGACCCAGTACTTC.

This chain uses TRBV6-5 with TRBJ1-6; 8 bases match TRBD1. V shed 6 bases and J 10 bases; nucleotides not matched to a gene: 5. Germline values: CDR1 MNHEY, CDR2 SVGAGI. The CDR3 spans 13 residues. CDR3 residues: CASSDRGNSPLHF. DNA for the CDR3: TGTGCCAGCAGCGACAGGGGCAACTCACCCCTCCACTTT.

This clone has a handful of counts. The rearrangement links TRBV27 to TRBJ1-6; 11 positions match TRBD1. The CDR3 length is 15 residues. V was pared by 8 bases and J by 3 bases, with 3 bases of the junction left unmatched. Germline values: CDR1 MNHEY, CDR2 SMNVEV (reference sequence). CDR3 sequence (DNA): TGTGCCAGCGGACAGGGGGCTTTCTATAATTCACCCCTCCACTTT. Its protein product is CASGQGAFYNSPLHF.

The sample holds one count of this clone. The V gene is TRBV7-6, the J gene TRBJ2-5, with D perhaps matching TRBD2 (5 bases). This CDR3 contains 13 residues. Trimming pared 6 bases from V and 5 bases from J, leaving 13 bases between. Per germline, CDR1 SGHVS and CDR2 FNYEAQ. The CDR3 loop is CASSINSGETQYF. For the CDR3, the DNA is TGTGCCAGCAGTATAAATTCGGGGGAGACCCAGTACTTC.

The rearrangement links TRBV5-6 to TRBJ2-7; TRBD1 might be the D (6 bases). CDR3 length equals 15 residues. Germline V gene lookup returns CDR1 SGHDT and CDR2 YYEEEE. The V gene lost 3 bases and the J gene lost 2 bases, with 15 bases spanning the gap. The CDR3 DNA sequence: TGTGCCAGCAGCTACCCTCAGGGGCCGGCCTACGAGCAGTACTTC. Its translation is CASSYPQGPAYEQYF.

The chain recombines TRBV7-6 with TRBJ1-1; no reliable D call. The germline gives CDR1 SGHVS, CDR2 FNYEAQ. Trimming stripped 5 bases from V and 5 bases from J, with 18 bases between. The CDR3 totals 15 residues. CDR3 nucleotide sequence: TGTGCCAGCAGCCGCCAGGCCACAAAGGTGACTGAAGCTTTCTTT. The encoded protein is CASSRQATKVTEAFF.

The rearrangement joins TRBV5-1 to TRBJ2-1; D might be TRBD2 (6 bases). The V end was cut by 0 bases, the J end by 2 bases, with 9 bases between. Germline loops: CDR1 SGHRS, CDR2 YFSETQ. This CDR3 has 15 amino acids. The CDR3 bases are TGCGCCAGCAGCTTGGTAGCGGAGACCTACAATGAGCAGTTCTTC. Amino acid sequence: CASSLVAETYNEQFF.

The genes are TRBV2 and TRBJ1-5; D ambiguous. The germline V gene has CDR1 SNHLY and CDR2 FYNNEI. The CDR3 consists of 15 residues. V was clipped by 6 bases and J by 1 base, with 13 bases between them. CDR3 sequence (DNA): TGTGCCAGCAGGATGGTCGAGGAGAGCAATCAGCCCCAGCATTTT. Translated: CASRMVEESNQPQHF.

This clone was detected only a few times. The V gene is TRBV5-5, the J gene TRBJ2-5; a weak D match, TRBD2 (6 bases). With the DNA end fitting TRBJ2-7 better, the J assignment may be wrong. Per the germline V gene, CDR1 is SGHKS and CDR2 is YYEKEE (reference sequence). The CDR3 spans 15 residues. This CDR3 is CASSLHLGLTYEQYF. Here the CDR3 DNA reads TGTGCCAGCAGCTTGCACCTGGGACTGACCTACGAGCAGTACTTC.

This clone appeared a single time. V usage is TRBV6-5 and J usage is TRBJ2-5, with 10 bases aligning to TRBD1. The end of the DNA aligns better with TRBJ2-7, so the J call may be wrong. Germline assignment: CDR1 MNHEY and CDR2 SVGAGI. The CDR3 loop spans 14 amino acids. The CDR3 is CASREGQGPYEQYF. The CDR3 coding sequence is TGTGCCAGCAGAGAGGGACAGGGGCCCTACGAGCAGTACTTC.

The chain's CDR3 is CASSRDRGTDTQYF. CDR3 DNA sequence: TGTGCCAGCAGTCGGGACAGAGGCACAGATACGCAGTATTTT. V gene TRBV6-5 combines with J gene TRBJ2-3; 7 nucleotides match TRBD1. The V and J ends lost 5 bases and 1 base, in that order; junction bases with no gene match: 3. The germline gives CDR1 MNHEY, CDR2 SVGAGI. This CDR3 is 14 amino acids long.

CDR3 loop: CASSYMGGSEKLFF. CDR3 coding DNA: TGCGCCAGCAGCTATATGGGGGGTAGTGAAAAACTGTTTTTT. The chain employs TRBV5-1 and TRBJ1-4; the D gene is possibly TRBD1 (5 bases). The CDR3 extends over 14 amino acids. The V and J ends lost 3 bases and 7 bases respectively, with 13 bases between them. In germline, CDR1 is SGHRS, CDR2 YFSETQ. Looking up the rest from reference TRBV5-1 and TRBJ1-4 gives the full variable domain: KAGVTQTPRYLIKTRGQQVTLSCSPISGHRSVSWYQQTPGQGLQFLFEYFSETQRNKGNFPGRFSGRQFSNSRSEMNVSTLELGDSALYLCASSYMGGSEKLFFGSGTQLSVL.

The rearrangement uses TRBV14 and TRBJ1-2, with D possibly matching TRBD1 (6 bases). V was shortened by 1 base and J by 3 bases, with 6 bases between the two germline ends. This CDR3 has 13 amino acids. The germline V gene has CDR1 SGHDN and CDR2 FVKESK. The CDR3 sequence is CASSQGTDYGYTF. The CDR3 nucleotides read TGTGCCAGCAGCCAAGGGACAGACTATGGCTACACCTTC.

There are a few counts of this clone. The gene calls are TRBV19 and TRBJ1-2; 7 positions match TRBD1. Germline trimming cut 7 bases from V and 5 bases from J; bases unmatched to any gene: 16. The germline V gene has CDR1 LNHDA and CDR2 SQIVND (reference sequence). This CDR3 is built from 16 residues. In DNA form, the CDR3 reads TGTGCCAGTATTTCCACTTCGACAGGGCATGGTTATGGCTACACCTTC. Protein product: CASISTSTGHGYGYTF.